What follows are 9 T cell receptor beta chains derived from one specimen sequenced in a study of blood T cell repertoires in COVID-19. Some clones are missing from TCRdb's copy, which holds only in-frame ones; the method was immunoSEQ multiplex PCR. The table includes some 37,000 clones, 80% to 90% detected once. The sample comprised peripheral blood. These receptors all come from a woman in her 70s with acute or convalescent COVID-19.

This clone was seen a handful of times. The chain is built from TRBV5-4 and TRBJ1-4, with D possibly being TRBD1 (5 bases). Germline values: CDR1 SGHNT, CDR2 YYREEE (reference sequence). The length of the CDR3 is 15 residues. Trimming took off 0 bases at V and 5 bases at J, with 11 bases between the two ends. This CDR3 is CASSLAREGNEKLFF. The CDR3 nucleotides read TGTGCCAGCAGCTTGGCCAGGGAGGGGAATGAAAAACTGTTTTTT.

This clone was picked up a small number of times. At the DNA level, this CDR3 is encoded by other sequences in the same sample as well. The genes are TRBV20-1 and TRBJ2-7; TRBD2 matches 7 bases. CDR3 length: 11 residues. V lost 5 bases and J lost 5; bases outside the gene matches: 3. Germline V gene sequence: CDR1 DFQATT, CDR2 SNEGSKA (reference sequence). In DNA form, the CDR3 reads TGCAGTGCTTCTAGCGGACACGAGCAGTACGTC. Its translation: CSASSGHEQYV.

The genes are TRBV6-1 and TRBJ2-3; the match to TRBD2 covers 7 bases. With 3 bases clipped from V and 2 bases from J, the junction kept 2 bases outside the gene matches. The CDR3 totals 14 residues. Germline V gene data show CDR1 as MNHNS and CDR2 as SASEGT. The CDR3 region has the DNA TGTGCCAGCAGTGAGGGGGGGATCACAGATACGCAGTATTTT. Protein: CASSEGGITDTQYF.

The chain combines TRBV18 with TRBJ1-2; 8 bases match TRBD1. J lost 7 bases, V lost 6 bases, and 7 bases had no gene match. The CDR3 loop spans 13 amino acids. Germline values: CDR1 KGHSH, CDR2 LQKENI. The CDR3 DNA follows: TGTGCCAGCTCGCAGGACAGGGACCGTGGCTACACCTTC. It encodes CASSQDRDRGYTF.

The chain combines TRBV6-2 or TRBV6-3 with TRBJ2-1, with D perhaps matching TRBD2 (6 bases). Germline V gene sequence: CDR1 MNHEY, CDR2 SVGEGT. The CDR3 totals 15 residues. V lost 6 bases, J lost 3 bases, and 15 bases lay in between. This chain's CDR3 is CASSPPGGVYNEQFF. CDR3 DNA: TGTGCCAGCAGCCCCCCGGGCGGGGTCTACAATGAGCAGTTCTTC.

The rearrangement joins TRBV19 to TRBJ1-2; D might be TRBD1 (6 bases). CDR1 is LNHDA, CDR2 SQIVND, per germline (reference sequence). The CDR3 runs 14 residues. V shed 2 bases and J shed 2 bases, with 9 bases lying between them. The CDR3 DNA reads TGTGCCAGTAGTATAAATACAGGGAACTATGGCTACACCTTC. Protein: CASSINTGNYGYTF.

This clone appeared once. V is TRBV6-4 and J is TRBJ1-6; D perhaps matches TRBD1 (5 bases). V dropped 5 bases and J dropped 9 bases, with 17 bases sitting between them. Germline V gene sequence: CDR1 MRHNA, CDR2 SNTAGT. This CDR3 has 15 amino acids. CDR3 nucleotides: TGTGCCAGCAGTCTCCAAGGGGACTCGATTTCACCCCTCCACTTT. Its protein product is CASSLQGDSISPLHF.

The CDR3 protein is CASSQDRGSSQHF. For the CDR3, the DNA is TGTGCCAGCAGCCAAGACCGAGGTTCGTCCCAGCATTTT. V is TRBV3-1 (or the pseudogene TRBV3-2) and J is TRBJ1-5; D unclear. The germline CDR1 and CDR2 sequences are LGHDT and YNNKEL (reference sequence). The CDR3 length is 13 residues. Trimming removed 0 bases at V and 11 bases at J, with 11 bases between.

This chain uses TRBV10-3 with TRBJ2-2; 12 nucleotides agree with TRBD2. This CDR3 region has 18 residues. Losses at the gene ends were 8 bases for V and 0 bases for J; bases not matched to a gene: 10. Germline loops: CDR1 ENHRY, CDR2 SYGVKD. This CDR3 reads CAIPRTSGADTNTGELFF. CDR3 bases: TGTGCCATCCCCCGGACTAGCGGGGCTGATACGAACACCGGGGAGCTGTTTTTT.